These T cell receptor beta chains were read from a single sample in a study of blood T cell repertoires in COVID-19. Only in-frame clones appear in the TCRdb table, and some are missing; sequencing was by immunoSEQ multiplex PCR. The repertoire holds 90,000 to 100,000 clones, with about 90% as singletons. Sequencing was performed on peripheral blood. These receptors came from a man in his 70s with acute or convalescent COVID-19. The CDR3 runs from the conserved cysteine through the conserved F or W. A D gene is named only where the DNA matches it firmly. The listing skips clone size in some rows; elsewhere it reads once, few, many or a size class.

v_call,j_call,clone_size,d_call,cdr3_aa,cdr3_nt
TRBV6-6,TRBJ2-7,-,-,CASSYPDREGEQYF,TGTGCCAGCAGTTATCCCGACAGAGAAGGGGAGCAGTACTTC
TRBV10-2,TRBJ2-3,-,-,CASSEGGTDTQYF,TGCGCCAGCAGCGAAGGGGGCACAGATACGCAGTATTTT
TRBV30,TRBJ1-5,-,TRBD1,CAWDRGGNQPQHF,TGTGCCTGGGACAGGGGAGGCAATCAGCCCCAGCATTTT
TRBV29-1,TRBJ1-1,-,TRBD1,CSVEGQGKAFF,TGCAGCGTCGAAGGACAGGGTAAAGCTTTCTTT
TRBV5-1,TRBJ1-1,-,TRBD1,CASSLTGGKGTEAFF,TGCGCCAGCTCCCTTACAGGGGGCAAGGGAACTGAAGCTTTCTTT
TRBV5-5,TRBJ1-2,few,-,CASSLAEGPDYGYTF,TGTGCCAGCAGCTTGGCGGAGGGGCCTGACTATGGCTACACCTTC
TRBV3-1/TRBV3-2,TRBJ1-4,-,-,CASSPGVSSGREKLFF,TGTGCCAGCAGCCCGGGAGTCAGTTCGGGTAGGGAAAAACTGTTTTTT
TRBV11-3,TRBJ2-1,-,TRBD2,CASSSPTGRSSGYNEQFF,TGTGCCAGCAGCTCCCCTACAGGGCGGTCTAGCGGGTACAATGAGCAGTTCTTC
TRBV3-1/TRBV3-2,TRBJ1-6,-,-,CASSQVRSRGSSYNSPLHF,TGTGCCAGCAGCCAAGTCCGGAGCAGGGGTAGCTCCTATAATTCACCCCTCCACTTT
TRBV4-1,TRBJ1-6,-,TRBD1,CASSHPGTGYNSPLHF,TGCGCCAGCAGCCATCCCGGGACAGGGTACAATTCACCCCTCCACTTT
TRBV5-1,TRBJ1-4,-,-,CASSPYLATNEKLFF,TGCGCCAGCAGCCCCTACCTAGCAACTAATGAAAAACTGTTTTTT
TRBV6-1,TRBJ1-1,-,-,CASSNPVPGNTEAFF,TGTGCCAGCAGTAACCCGGTCCCGGGAAACACTGAAGCTTTCTTT
TRBV21-1,TRBJ1-1,-,-,CASSKEGDRGRVSTEAFF,TGTGCCAGCAGCAAAGAAGGAGACAGGGGGCGGGTGAGCACTGAAGCTTTCTTT
TRBV19,TRBJ2-7,-,TRBD1,CASSGSGQGYEQYF,TGTGCCAGTAGTGGCTCGGGACAGGGCTACGAGCAGTACTTC
TRBV4-1,TRBJ1-4,few,TRBD1,CASSQDSIREGAVREKLFF,TGCGCCAGCAGCCAAGATTCGATCCGGGAGGGGGCGGTAAGGGAAAAACTGTTTTTT
TRBV5-1,TRBJ1-2,-,-,CASSLSSWTAYGYTF,TGCGCCAGCAGCTTAAGTTCTTGGACAGCCTATGGCTACACCTTC
TRBV4-1,TRBJ2-1,-,TRBD2,CASSQGASGVKGQFF,TGCGCCAGCAGCCAAGGGGCTAGCGGGGTCAAGGGGCAGTTCTTC
TRBV7-9,TRBJ1-1,-,-,CASSFPQGTNTEAFF,TGTGCCAGCAGCTTCCCCCAGGGAACGAACACTGAAGCTTTCTTT
TRBV29-1,TRBJ2-3,-,-,CSGEIQNTDTQYF,TGCAGCGGTGAGATACAGAACACAGATACGCAGTATTTT
TRBV5-4,TRBJ2-2,-,-,CASRGYPSSRGTNTGELFF,TGTGCCAGCCGGGGGTATCCGAGTAGCCGGGGGACGAACACCGGGGAGCTGTTTTTT
TRBV11-2,TRBJ1-2,-,-,CASSLGRGGRDGYTF,TGTGCCAGCAGCTTAGGGAGAGGGGGACGTGATGGCTACACCTTC
TRBV7-8,TRBJ2-1,-,TRBD2,CASSSSGGRSYNEQFF,TGTGCCAGCAGTTCTAGCGGGGGTCGAAGCTACAATGAGCAGTTCTTC
TRBV19,TRBJ1-4,-,-,CASSPLVGAWGEKLFF,TGTGCCAGTAGTCCCTTGGTGGGGGCATGGGGTGAAAAACTGTTTTTT
TRBV6-5,TRBJ1-2,-,-,CASTWGANYGYTF,TGTGCCAGCACCTGGGGGGCTAACTATGGCTACACCTTC
TRBV5-4,TRBJ1-2,-,-,CASSLGQGLSYGYTF,TGTGCCAGCAGCCTGGGACAAGGACTTTCCTATGGCTACACCTTC
TRBV4-2,TRBJ2-6,-,-,CASSQIAMIGANVLTF,TGTGCCAGCAGCCAAATAGCGATGATTGGGGCCAACGTCCTGACTTTC
TRBV5-1,TRBJ2-2,-,-,CASSFSTGGSGGELFF,TGCGCCAGCAGCTTCTCTACGGGGGGCTCTGGCGGGGAGCTGTTTTTT
TRBV28,TRBJ1-2,-,-,CASSLSLPVYGYTF,TGTGCCAGCAGTCTCTCGCTACCCGTCTATGGCTACACCTTC
TRBV11-2,TRBJ1-6,-,TRBD1,CASSLRDSNNSPLHF,TGTGCCAGCAGCTTAAGGGACAGTAATAATTCACCCCTCCACTTT
TRBV11-2,TRBJ2-5,-,TRBD2,CASSLSGGAHAGETQYF,TGTGCCAGCAGCTTAAGCGGGGGGGCTCATGCAGGAGAGACCCAGTACTTC
TRBV19,TRBJ2-5,-,-,CATSFLGSETQYF,TGTGCCACCTCGTTCCTAGGCTCGGAGACCCAGTACTTC